One and the same sample provided the 18 T cell receptor beta chains below, sequenced in a study of vaccination effects on CD4 cells after COVID-19. CD4+ T cells specific for antigen were expanded with viral peptide pools by the ViraFEST assay before sequencing. Cultured cells yielded isolated CD4+ T cells after 10 to 11 days. People in the vaccine group had not been infected with SARS-CoV-2 before, and their nucleocapsid antibodies were negative. No antigen is known for these receptors. The repertoire was sequenced with immunoSEQ multiplex PCR; TCRdb's copy has only in-frame clones and lacks some. The repertoire holds 23,000 or so clones, roughly 70% seen once, with around 3.5% in the top ten. The material was CD4+ T cells from PBMCs cultured with SARS-CoV-2 spike peptides, obtained before COVID-19 vaccination. The receptors here all came from a human donor who received a COVID-19 vaccine.

This chain connects TRBV5-6 to TRBJ2-4, with D perhaps TRBD1 (5 bases). The germline V and J ends were trimmed by 1 base and 1 base, with 12 bases remaining between them. This CDR3 has 16 amino acids. Germline CDR1 is SGHDT and CDR2 is YYEEEE. The CDR3 sequence: CASSLLTEAAKNIQYF. The CDR3 DNA sequence: TGTGCCAGCAGCTTGCTGACAGAGGCGGCCAAAAACATTCAGTACTTC.

The chain is built from TRBV5-1 and TRBJ2-5; 7 bases agree with TRBD1. The V segment lost 0 bases and the J segment 1 base; nucleotides outside the gene matches: 3. Germline CDR1 and CDR2: SGHRS and YFSETQ. This CDR3 contains 15 residues. The CDR3 loop is CASSLGRTGQETQYF. CDR3 DNA sequence: TGCGCCAGCAGCTTGGGTCGGACAGGCCAAGAGACCCAGTACTTC.

This clone has just one count. This rearrangement joins TRBV2 to TRBJ1-2; tentative D call: TRBD1 (5 bases). Germline CDR1 is SNHLY and CDR2 is FYNNEI. V was trimmed by 5 bases and J by 5 bases, leaving 9 bases between them. This CDR3 is 12 amino acids long. The CDR3 DNA sequence: TGTGCCAGCAGTTCACGGACATATGGCTACACCTTC. This translates into CASSSRTYGYTF.

The chain employs TRBV18 and TRBJ1-1; D is possibly TRBD1 (5 bases). The V and J ends lost 3 bases and 4 bases respectively, with 12 bases between them. The CDR3 consists of 14 residues. Germline lookup yields CDR1 KGHSH and CDR2 LQKENI. CDR3 sequence: CASSPTWGGTEAFF. The CDR3 nucleotides read TGTGCCAGCTCACCCACATGGGGGGGCACTGAAGCTTTCTTT.

The table lists this clone with a few counts. This chain joins TRBV18 and TRBJ1-1, with D hard to call. V lost 2 bases and J lost 0, with 16 bases in between. This CDR3 spans 17 amino acids. From germline, CDR1 is KGHSH and CDR2 LQKENI. Here the CDR3 DNA reads TGTGCCAGCTCACCAAACGGCCTACCCTTTATGAACACTGAAGCTTTCTTT. Translated, it gives CASSPNGLPFMNTEAFF.

The V and J genes are TRBV5-1 and TRBJ2-7; 8 positions agree with TRBD1. Trimming cost V 3 bases and J 2 bases; bases outside gene matches: 7. The CDR3 is 15 residues long. Looked up from germline, CDR1 is SGHRS and CDR2 is YFSETQ. Here the CDR3 DNA reads TGCGCCAGCAGCTCCCAGGGACAGGTAACCTACGAGCAGTACTTC. This gives the protein CASSSQGQVTYEQYF.

This clone appeared a few times. CDR3 in amino acids: CATTTGGDYGYTF. The CDR3 nucleotides are TGTGCCACTACGACAGGGGGGGACTATGGCTACACCTTC. The chain combines TRBV3-1 (or the pseudogene TRBV3-2) with TRBJ1-2; 9 bases are shared with TRBD1. The CDR3 consists of 13 residues. Germline CDR1 LGHDT, CDR2 YNNKEL (reference sequence). Germline trimming cut 10 bases from V and 3 bases from J; bases unmatched to any gene: 6.

This chain joins TRBV5-6 and TRBJ2-2, with 7 bases that match TRBD1. The CDR3 loop spans 15 amino acids. Germline V gene lookup returns CDR1 SGHDT and CDR2 YYEEEE. Trimming at V came to 2 bases and at J to 3 bases, leaving 4 bases not matched to a gene. DNA for the CDR3: TGTGCCAGCAGCTTAGGACAGGTCCACACCGGGGAGCTGTTTTTT. This gives the protein CASSLGQVHTGELFF.

V gene TRBV5-1 combines with J gene TRBJ2-3; TRBD1 agrees at 9 bases. V shed 4 bases, J shed 4 bases, and the junction held 10 bases outside the gene matches. This CDR3 is 16 amino acids long. CDR1 is SGHRS, CDR2 YFSETQ, per germline. CDR3 region: CASSPPRDRAPDTQYF. The CDR3 DNA reads as TGCGCCAGCAGCCCTCCCCGGGACAGGGCACCAGATACGCAGTATTTT. Full variable domain (outside the CDR3, taken from reference TRBV5-1 and TRBJ2-3): KAGVTQTPRYLIKTRGQQVTLSCSPISGHRSVSWYQQTPGQGLQFLFEYFSETQRNKGNFPGRFSGRQFSNSRSEMNVSTLELGDSALYLCASSPPRDRAPDTQYFGPGTRLTVL.

This clone has only a few counts. This chain links TRBV29-1 with TRBJ2-2, with D tentatively TRBD2 (6 bases). V was shortened by 8 bases and J by 4 bases, with 17 bases between the two germline ends. CDR1 is SQVTM, CDR2 ANQGSEA, per germline. The CDR3 spans 14 residues. The CDR3: CSFSGGTITGELFF. As DNA, the CDR3 is TGCAGCTTTTCTGGGGGGACGATCACCGGGGAGCTGTTTTTT.

The chain combines TRBV5-1 with TRBJ2-5; D unclear. The V and J ends lost 0 bases and 5 bases respectively, with 11 bases between them. This CDR3 region has 14 residues. In germline, CDR1 is SGHRS, CDR2 YFSETQ. The CDR3 DNA reads as TGCGCCAGCAGCTTGGGAGATGTGTGGGAGACCCAGTACTTC. Amino acids: CASSLGDVWETQYF.

The V gene is TRBV19, the J gene TRBJ2-2; 9 bases agree with TRBD1. Germline CDR1 LNHDA, CDR2 SQIVND (reference sequence). The CDR3 is made up of 17 amino acids. Germline trimming cut 6 bases from V and 6 bases from J; bases unmatched to any gene: 14. The CDR3 protein is CASRALDRGLLAGELFF. CDR3 coding DNA: TGTGCCAGTAGGGCTCTGGACAGGGGATTGTTAGCCGGGGAGCTGTTTTTT. Full variable domain (missing parts from reference TRBV19 and TRBJ2-2): DGGITQSPKYLFRKEGQNVTLSCEQNLNHDAMYWYRQDPGQGLRLIYYSQIVNDFQKGDIAEGYSVSREKKESFPLTVTSAQKNPTAFYLCASRALDRGLLAGELFFGEGSRLTVL.

This clone was observed a few times. CDR3 sequence reads: CASTPSRPYGYTF. The CDR3 DNA reads as TGTGCCAGCACCCCAAGTCGGCCTTATGGCTACACCTTC. The chain recombines TRBV12-3 or TRBV12-4 with TRBJ1-2; D call uncertain. Deletions cut 7 bases from V and 5 bases from J, with 14 bases between. The CDR3 covers 13 residues.

The chain links TRBV15 to TRBJ1-4, with D uncertain. V lost 1 base and J lost 4, with 7 bases in between. The V gene's germline CDR1 is LNHNV and CDR2 YYDKDF (reference sequence). The CDR3 has 14 residues. CDR3 DNA: TGTGCCACCAGCAGAGGGGAAGATAATGAAAAACTGTTTTTT. Translated, it gives CATSRGEDNEKLFF.

The chain carries TRBV20-1 and TRBJ1-5; D perhaps matches TRBD1 (6 bases). Germline assignment: CDR1 DFQATT and CDR2 SNEGSKA (reference sequence). CDR3 size: 16 residues. Trimming removed 3 bases from V and 5 bases from J, with 20 bases in between. Here the CDR3 reads CSASRTASLLDQPQHF. The CDR3 region has the DNA TGCAGTGCTAGTCGGACAGCGTCCCTTCTTGATCAGCCCCAGCATTTT.

This clone turned up a few times. V and J are TRBV6-1 and TRBJ1-5, with D uncertain. The germline V gene encodes CDR1 MNHNS and CDR2 SASEGT. V was trimmed by 4 bases and J by 3 bases, leaving 16 bases between them. This CDR3 contains 16 residues. DNA of the CDR3: TGTGCCAGCAGTGCTGAGGGCTACCTTCTCAATCAGCCCCAGCATTTT. Translated: CASSAEGYLLNQPQHF.

This clone showed up just a few times. The chain uses TRBV29-1 and TRBJ1-4, with 8 positions matching TRBD1. Unmatched junction bases numbered 8, after V lost 7 bases and J lost 7 bases. This CDR3 is built from 13 residues. Germline-derived CDR1 and CDR2 are SQVTM and ANQGSEA. The CDR3 region is CSGQTGAAEKLFF. The CDR3 DNA is TGCAGCGGTCAGACAGGGGCGGCTGAAAAACTGTTTTTT. The full variable domain, rest sourced from reference TRBV29-1 and TRBJ1-4, is SAVISQKPSRDICQRGTSLTIQCQVDSQVTMMFWYRQQPGQSLTLIATANQGSEATYESGFVIDKFPISRPNLTFSTLTVSNMSPEDSSIYLCSGQTGAAEKLFFGSGTQLSVL.

The rearrangement links TRBV4-1 to TRBJ1-2, with 9 bases matching TRBD1. Germline V gene lookup returns CDR1 MGHRA and CDR2 YSYEKL. The CDR3 loop spans 14 amino acids. V lost 2 bases, J lost 5 bases, and 3 bases stayed unmatched. For the CDR3, the DNA is TGCGCCAGCAGCCAAACCGGGACAGGGTATGGCTACACCTTC. It codes for CASSQTGTGYGYTF.